The TCR beta chain under discussion was sequenced for a study of Ad26.COV2.S vaccination and SARS-CoV-2 variants. Study background: This donor came from the COV1001 trial of Ad26.COV2.S. Into the muscle, Ad26.COV2.S was dosed once or twice, 56 days apart.

Remarks on this clone: Other DNA sequences of this sample code for an identical CDR3.

V lost 5 bases and J lost 5; bases outside the gene matches: 4. In germline, CDR1 is SEHNR, CDR2 FQNEAQ (reference sequence). The CDR3 runs to 15 residues. Treatment: some 19 received Ad26.COV2.S at low or high dose, single or two shots; several received placebo; per-sample allocation not given. Repertoires come from day 63 after the first vaccine or placebo injection. TCRdb's table, derived via immunoSEQ multiplex PCR, lists solely in-frame clones and lacks some. Counted here are hundreds of thousands of clones, approximately 89% occurring once; the ten biggest clones make up approximately 3.3%. The receptor's source is a person between 18 and 65 years old who received the Ad26.COV2.S COVID-19 vaccine or a placebo. This sequence joins TRBV7-9 and TRBJ2-2; 11 nucleotides match TRBD1. The sample here was peripheral blood, taken in a trial of Ad26.COV2.S vaccine versus placebo. DNA for the CDR3: TGTGCCAGCAGCAGCGGGACAGGGGGAACCGGGGAGCTGTTTTTT. This translates into CASSSGTGGTGELFF. The entire variable domain, with the rest obtained from reference TRBV7-9 and TRBJ2-2, is as follows: DTGVSQNPRHKITKRGQNVTFRCDPISEHNRLYWYRQTLGQGPEFLTYFQNEAQLEKSRLLSDRFSAERPKGSFSTLEIQRTEQGDSAMYLCASSSGTGGTGELFFGEGSRLTVL.